The 30 T cell receptor beta chains listed next were all sequenced from one sample in a study of T-cell reconstitution after alpha-beta-depleted transplantation in children. A TCRbeta library incorporating unique molecular identifiers was prepared. TCRdb reanalysed the PCR reads using MiXCR and keeps one entry per CDR3 protein. The sample yields 200,000 to 250,000 distinct CDR3 sequences, 11% seen once. Sequences were derived from PBMCs, sampled before TCRalphabeta/CD19-depleted stem cell transplant. These receptors originate from a child less than two years old with acute myeloid leukemia, due to receive a stem cell transplant.

This clonotype was observed a handful of times. The chain joins TRBV12-3 or TRBV12-4 to TRBJ2-7, with D uncertain. V was trimmed by 6 bases and J by 7 bases, leaving 13 bases between them. The CDR3 spans 12 residues. CDR3 sequence reads: CASSTEVGEQYF. In nucleotides, the CDR3 is TGTGCCAGCAGCACAGAGGTCGGGGAGCAGTACTTC.

Ten or more counts support this clonotype. J is TRBJ2-7 and V is TRBV11-2; D is undetermined. Trimming took 1 base from V and 2 from J, leaving 12 bases between them. CDR3 length equals 15 residues. From germline, CDR1 is SGHAT and CDR2 FQNNGV. The DNA of the CDR3 is TGTGCCAGCAGCTTAGTATCAGGAATAACCTACGAGCAGTACTTC. Translated: CASSLVSGITYEQYF.

This clonotype was picked up many times. The rearrangement joins TRBV5-1 to TRBJ2-5, with D perhaps TRBD1 or TRBD2 (6 bases each). The germline V and J ends were trimmed by 0 bases and 5 bases, with 11 bases remaining between them. Looked up from germline, CDR1 is SGHRS and CDR2 is YFSETQ. The CDR3 runs to 14 residues. CDR3 protein: CASSLEGGVETQYF. In DNA form, the CDR3 reads TGCGCCAGCAGCTTGGAGGGGGGAGTCGAGACCCAGTACTTC.

The sample holds a few counts of this clonotype. The J gene is TRBJ1-1, the V gene TRBV4-2; 9 bases line up with TRBD1. The V gene's germline CDR1 is LGHNA and CDR2 YNFKEQ. Trimming removed 4 bases from V and 2 bases from J; junction bases left unmatched: 14. CDR3 length equals 18 residues. The CDR3 loop reads CASSPRGGQGPSNTEAFF. The CDR3 DNA sequence: TGTGCCAGCAGCCCGCGTGGGGGACAGGGACCTTCAAACACTGAAGCTTTCTTT.

This clonotype showed up many times. The chain joins TRBV6-5 to TRBJ1-1; D gene ambiguous. This CDR3 is built from 15 residues. Trimming pared 0 bases from V and 4 bases from J, leaving 12 bases between. Germline CDR1 is MNHEY and CDR2 is SVGAGI. DNA for the CDR3: TGTGCCAGCAGTTACTCCCGGTGGCGGAGCACTGAAGCTTTCTTT. This encodes CASSYSRWRSTEAFF.

At least ten counts were recorded for this clonotype. The V gene is TRBV10-3, the J gene TRBJ2-2; no definite D call. Germline lookup yields CDR1 ENHRY and CDR2 SYGVKD. Trimming shortened V by 3 bases and J by 4 bases, and 9 bases separated the two germline ends. The CDR3 is 14 residues long. CDR3 in DNA: TGTGCCATCAGTGAAGGTGTGGGCACCGGGGAGCTGTTTTTT. Translation gives CAISEGVGTGELFF.

In this sample, this clonotype turned up a few times. This rearrangement joins TRBV5-6 to TRBJ2-7; weak D call: TRBD1 (6 bases). This CDR3 spans 14 amino acids. The V end was cut by 5 bases, the J end by 7 bases, with 19 bases between. The V gene's germline CDR1 is SGHDT and CDR2 YYEEEE. The CDR3 region has the DNA TGTGCCAGCAGAAGTGCCGGACAGCCCCTTGAGCAGTACTTC. It encodes CASRSAGQPLEQYF.

V is TRBV5-8 and J is TRBJ1-2; the D gene is possibly TRBD1 (5 bases). V was clipped by 2 bases and J by 4 bases, with 9 bases between them. Germline V gives CDR1 SGHTS, CDR2 YDEGEE. The CDR3 totals 13 residues. CDR3 DNA sequence: TGTGCCAGCAGCTTCGGGGCCTCCTATGGCTACACCTTC. Residues: CASSFGASYGYTF.

This clonotype occurred many times. The gene calls are TRBV12-3 or TRBV12-4 and TRBJ1-5, with unresolved D. The V and J ends lost 6 bases and 2 bases respectively, with 8 bases between them. CDR3 length: 13 amino acids. CDR3 loop: CASSPTRNQPQHF. The CDR3 coding sequence is TGTGCCAGCAGCCCTACACGCAATCAGCCCCAGCATTTT.

This clonotype was counted at least ten times. The chain recombines TRBV18 with TRBJ1-1; possible D gene TRBD1, 5 bases. With 6 bases removed from V and 6 bases from J, the gap between germline ends came to 17 bases. Germline lookup yields CDR1 KGHSH and CDR2 LQKENI. The length of the CDR3 is 14 residues. Here the CDR3 reads CASSPTRPGSEAFF. The CDR3 DNA reads TGTGCCAGCTCCCCTACGAGACCAGGGTCTGAAGCTTTCTTT.

This clonotype was detected ten times or more. This chain links TRBV10-3 with TRBJ2-3, with D possibly matching TRBD1 (7 bases). V gave up 6 bases and J gave up 0 bases, with 10 bases separating them. Germline lookup yields CDR1 ENHRY and CDR2 SYGVKD. There are 14 residues in the CDR3. For the CDR3, the DNA is TGTGCCATCAGACAGGGGACTAGCACAGATACGCAGTATTTT. Translated, it gives CAIRQGTSTDTQYF.

This clonotype showed up many times. This chain uses TRBV5-1 with TRBJ2-2, with TRBD2 identical over 10 bases. This CDR3 has 15 residues. The germline CDR1 and CDR2 sequences are SGHRS and YFSETQ. J was trimmed by 6 bases and V by 5 bases; bases with no gene match: 7. CDR3 loop: CASRILAGASGELFF. The CDR3 DNA is TGCGCCAGCAGAATTCTAGCGGGAGCTTCCGGGGAGCTGTTTTTT. Filled out from reference TRBV5-1 and TRBJ2-2, the complete variable domain reads KAGVTQTPRYLIKTRGQQVTLSCSPISGHRSVSWYQQTPGQGLQFLFEYFSETQRNKGNFPGRFSGRQFSNSRSEMNVSTLELGDSALYLCASRILAGASGELFFGEGSRLTVL.

This clonotype has at least ten counts. The chain couples TRBV6-1 to TRBJ1-2, with 8 bases fitting TRBD1. Looked up from germline, CDR1 is MNHNS and CDR2 is SASEGT. The CDR3 contains 16 residues. J gave up 5 bases and V 3 bases, and 11 bases lay outside the gene matches. Here the CDR3 DNA reads TGTGCCAGCAGTGACCCCAGGGGGCTGGGGGTTTATGGCTACACCTTC. As protein: CASSDPRGLGVYGYTF.

In this sample, this clonotype turned up many times. The CDR3 sequence: CASSSGRTGGQPQHF. The CDR3 DNA reads as TGTGCCAGCAGCTCAGGGAGGACAGGGGGTCAGCCCCAGCATTTT. The chain employs TRBV12-3 or TRBV12-4 and TRBJ1-5; TRBD1 matches 10 bases. The CDR3 is 15 residues long. V was pared by 6 bases and J by 6 bases, with 8 bases of the junction left unmatched.

This clonotype was seen at least ten times. The CDR3 DNA reads as TGCAGCGTTGCACAGGGTAGTCGACCCGTTGACTATGGCTACACCTTC. Protein product: CSVAQGSRPVDYGYTF. This rearrangement joins TRBV29-1 to TRBJ1-2; D possibly corresponds to TRBD1 (6 bases). Trimming took 4 bases from V and 3 from J, leaving 21 bases between them. From germline, CDR1 is SQVTM and CDR2 ANQGSEA. There are 16 residues in the CDR3.

CDR3 loop: CATSDPPRSYGYTF. The CDR3 coding sequence is TGTGCCACCAGTGATCCGCCGCGGTCGTATGGCTACACCTTC. V is TRBV24-1 and J is TRBJ1-2; D remains unclear. There are 14 residues in the CDR3. Trimming left V 3 bases short and J 5 bases short, with 12 bases between. Germline-derived CDR1 and CDR2 are KGHDR and SFDVKD.

This clonotype was counted many times. This rearrangement joins TRBV24-1 to TRBJ2-7; no definite D call. From germline, CDR1 is KGHDR and CDR2 SFDVKD. Trimming removed 0 bases at V and 6 bases at J, with 14 bases between. CDR3 length: 15 residues. CDR3 residues: CATSDLPLLRPEQYF. DNA for the CDR3: TGTGCCACCAGTGATTTGCCCCTCCTCAGACCCGAGCAGTACTTC.

Details on this clonotype: This sequence may be a read error, since a much larger clone differs from it by one base. V and J are TRBV7-3 and TRBJ2-1; TRBD2 agrees at 7 bases. CDR1 SGHTA and CDR2 FQGTGA come from the germline V gene. The CDR3 totals 14 residues. The CDR3 DNA reads as TGTGCCAGCAGCTACGGACTAGTTACCGATGAGCAGCTCTTC. Its protein is CASSYGLVTDEQLF.

The table lists this clonotype with many counts. The rearrangement uses TRBV6-2 or TRBV6-3 and TRBJ2-7; 7 bases are shared with TRBD1. V lost 7 bases and J lost 2; bases outside the gene matches: 5. The germline CDR1 and CDR2 sequences are MNHEY and SVGEGT. This CDR3 contains 13 residues. DNA of the CDR3: TGTGCCAGCAACCTCCAGGGGGCCTACGAGCAGTACTTC. Its protein product is CASNLQGAYEQYF.

This chain joins TRBV4-1 and TRBJ2-1, with 11 bases that match TRBD1. There are 16 residues in the CDR3. CDR1 and CDR2 from the germline V gene are MGHRA and YSYEKL. V trimming: 4 bases; J trimming: 4 bases; junction bases outside the gene matches: 6. The CDR3 DNA follows: TGCGCCAGCAGCCCCCGAGGACAGGGGGCTTACAATGAGCAGTTCTTC. Translation gives CASSPRGQGAYNEQFF.

Points on this clonotype: A much larger clone is a single base away; this may be a read error. The V gene is TRBV27, the J gene TRBJ1-2; D gene ambiguous. The ends were cut back, 6 bases at V and 4 bases at J, with 18 bases in the middle. The length of the CDR3 is 15 residues. Germline values: CDR1 MNHEY, CDR2 SMNVEV (reference sequence). This chain's CDR3 is CASSKTADPLYGYTF. CDR3 nucleotides: TGTGCCAGCAGCAAAACAGCGGACCCTCTCTATGGCTACACCTTC.

This clonotype was recorded many times. CDR3 region: CSAPGQGFNQPQHF. CDR3 DNA: TGCAGTGCTCCGGGACAGGGGTTTAATCAGCCCCAGCATTTT. This chain links TRBV20-1 with TRBJ1-5; TRBD1 matches at 10 bases. The germline V gene encodes CDR1 DFQATT and CDR2 SNEGSKA (reference sequence). The V gene end was trimmed by 5 bases and the J gene end by 4 bases; junction bases not matched to a gene: 5. The CDR3 is made up of 14 amino acids.

On this clonotype itself: A much larger clonotype is one base distant, so this may be a read error. The rearrangement joins TRBV5-1 to TRBJ2-1, with 7 bases fitting TRBD2. Germline lookup yields CDR1 SGHRS and CDR2 YFSETQ. The length of the CDR3 is 13 residues. Unmatched junction bases numbered 7, after V lost 4 bases and J lost 9 bases. The CDR3 spells CASSPGLVTEQFF. The DNA for the CDR3 is TGCGCCAGCAGCCCCGGACTAGTGACTGAGCAGTTCTTC. The full variable domain, in which reference TRBV5-1 and TRBJ2-1 provide the parts outside the CDR3, is KAGVTQTPRYLIKTRGQQVTLSCSPISGHRSVSWYQQTPGQGLQFLFEYFSETQRNKGNFPGRFSGRQFSNSRSEMNVSTLELGDSALYLCASSPGLVTEQFFGPGTRLTVL.

The table lists this clonotype with many counts. The chain employs TRBV7-2 and TRBJ2-3, with D possibly matching TRBD2 (5 bases). This CDR3 has 13 amino acids. CDR1 is SGHTA, CDR2 FQGNSA, per germline. V shed 3 bases and J shed 3 bases, with 7 bases lying between them. This CDR3 is CASSFRGTDTQYF. The CDR3 DNA is TGTGCCAGCAGCTTCCGGGGAACAGATACGCAGTATTTT.

This clonotype came up a few times. CDR3 sequence reads: CASSIVGINYEQYF. Written as DNA, the CDR3 is TGTGCCAGTAGTATAGTGGGGATCAACTACGAGCAGTACTTC. This chain links TRBV19 with TRBJ2-7, with D uncertain. The CDR3 is 14 residues long. Per germline, CDR1 LNHDA and CDR2 SQIVND (reference sequence). The germline V and J ends were trimmed by 1 base and 3 bases, with 10 bases remaining between them.

This clonotype was counted ten times or more. The V call is TRBV2, the J call TRBJ1-5, with D hard to call. The CDR3 sequence is 15 residues long. CDR1 and CDR2 from the germline V gene are SNHLY and FYNNEI. The V end lost 2 bases, the J end lost 4 bases, and 12 bases lay between the germline ends. CDR3 amino acids: CASSERAGLNQPQHF. CDR3 coding DNA: TGTGCCAGCAGTGAAAGGGCAGGACTGAATCAGCCCCAGCATTTT.

V gene TRBV27 combines with J gene TRBJ2-7; 9 bases are a match to TRBD1. The CDR3 is 15 amino acids. V shed 8 bases and J 2 bases; nucleotides not matched to a gene: 10. Germline lookup yields CDR1 MNHEY and CDR2 SMNVEV (reference sequence). The CDR3 nucleotides are TGTGCCAGCGCGAACCCCGGGACAGGGACCTACGAGCAGTACTTC. This translates into CASANPGTGTYEQYF.

This clonotype was observed many times. At one boundary the junction diverges from the germline segment, which might be a read error. The V gene is TRBV5-1, the J gene TRBJ1-3, with TRBD1 as a possible D gene (5 bases). From germline, CDR1 is SGHRS and CDR2 YFSETQ. The CDR3 covers 17 residues. The DNA of the CDR3 is TGCGCCAGCAGTTTGGGCCACCAGGGAAACTCTGGAAACACCATATATTTT. This encodes CASSLGHQGNSGNTIYF.

The chain employs TRBV12-3 or TRBV12-4 and TRBJ2-2, with D perhaps TRBD2 (6 bases). The CDR3 contains 17 residues. CDR3 loop: CTIIFFPRVRGTGELFF. CDR3 nucleotide sequence: TGTACCATCATTTTTTTTCCCCGAGTACGGGGGACCGGGGAGCTGTTTTTT.

This clonotype was observed many times. The rearrangement links TRBV12-3 or TRBV12-4 to TRBJ2-5, with 7 positions matching TRBD1. Trimming at V came to 8 bases and at J to 4 bases, leaving 4 bases not matched to a gene. The CDR3 runs to 12 residues. The CDR3 sequence is CASLRGRETQYF. For the CDR3, the DNA is TGTGCCAGCCTGAGGGGGCGAGAGACCCAGTACTTC.